The 32 T cell receptor beta chains given below trace back to one sample, sequenced in a study of blood T cell repertoires in COVID-19. Here immunoSEQ multiplex PCR was the method, and the copy in TCRdb shows in-frame clones only, minus some. In the table there are about 380,000 clones, 89% of which are singletons. Sequences were obtained from peripheral blood. All receptors come from a man aged 35 to 55 with acute or convalescent COVID-19.

The V call is TRBV7-8, the J call TRBJ1-4; tentatively, D is TRBD1 (6 bases). This CDR3 has 14 residues. The germline CDR1 and CDR2 sequences are SGHVS and FQNEAQ. Trimming left V 7 bases short and J 8 bases short, with 17 bases between. The chain's CDR3 is CASTNGGGGEKLFF. CDR3 DNA sequence: TGTGCCAGCACCAACGGGGGCGGGGGAGAAAAACTGTTTTTT.

The rearrangement joins TRBV5-5 to TRBJ1-6; the D is unclear. Germline CDR1 SGHKS, CDR2 YYEKEE (reference sequence). Trimming shortened V by 0 bases and J by 0 bases, and 19 bases separated the two germline ends. The CDR3 is 20 residues long. CDR3 protein: CASSLVPPILLSSYNSPLHF. CDR3 DNA sequence: TGTGCCAGCAGCTTGGTACCCCCGATACTCTTGAGCTCCTATAATTCACCCCTCCACTTT.

The chain employs TRBV11-2 and TRBJ2-7; 11 bases are a match to TRBD1. Losses at the gene ends were 5 bases for V and 4 bases for J; bases not matched to a gene: 4. Germline loops: CDR1 SGHAT, CDR2 FQNNGV. The length of the CDR3 is 14 residues. This CDR3 reads CASSPGTGGYEQYF. CDR3 DNA sequence: TGTGCCAGCAGCCCGGGGACAGGGGGTTACGAGCAGTACTTC. The whole variable domain, remainder taken from reference TRBV11-2 and TRBJ2-7, is EAGVAQSPRYKIIEKRQSVAFWCNPISGHATLYWYQQILGQGPKLLIQFQNNGVVDDSQLPKDRFSAERLKGVDSTLKIQPAKLEDSAVYLCASSPGTGGYEQYFGPGTRLTVT.

The chain joins TRBV27 to TRBJ1-1; the D gene is possibly TRBD1 (5 bases). CDR1 MNHEY and CDR2 SMNVEV come from the germline V gene (reference sequence). The CDR3 extends over 14 amino acids. The V end lost 2 bases, the J end lost 0 bases, and 7 bases lay between the germline ends. CDR3 loop: CASSLGGLNTEAFF. As DNA, the CDR3 is TGTGCCAGCAGTTTAGGGGGGTTGAACACTGAAGCTTTCTTT.

This chain links TRBV7-8 with TRBJ1-1, with no clear D. V was clipped by 4 bases and J by 4 bases, with 13 bases between them. The CDR3 covers 14 residues. Germline assignment: CDR1 SGHVS and CDR2 FQNEAQ. The CDR3 here is CASSYTGRATEAFF. For the CDR3, the DNA is TGTGCCAGCAGCTATACGGGGAGGGCCACTGAAGCTTTCTTT.

V usage is TRBV4-2 and J usage is TRBJ2-4, with a tentative D call TRBD2 (6 bases). Per germline, CDR1 LGHNA and CDR2 YNFKEQ. CDR3 length equals 14 residues. The ends were cut back, 1 base at V and 9 bases at J, with 13 bases in the middle. CDR3 region: CASSQGGAVGIQYF. The CDR3 region has the DNA TGTGCCAGCAGCCAAGGCGGGGCCGTGGGCATTCAGTACTTC.

The gene calls are TRBV4-1 and TRBJ2-7; possible D gene TRBD2, 7 bases. Germline V lookup: CDR1 MGHRA, CDR2 YSYEKL. Trimming removed 2 bases from V and 7 bases from J, with 15 bases in between. The CDR3 has 14 residues. In DNA, the CDR3 is TGCGCCAGCAGCCAACACGCGGGGGCGATGGAGCAGTACTTC. It yields the protein CASSQHAGAMEQYF.

V gene TRBV27 combines with J gene TRBJ2-4, with 9 bases fitting TRBD1. Germline loops: CDR1 MNHEY, CDR2 SMNVEV (reference sequence). This CDR3 has 15 amino acids. The V and J ends lost 3 bases and 1 base, in that order; junction bases with no gene match: 1. CDR3 sequence: CASSFDRGAKNIQYF. In nucleotides, the CDR3 is TGTGCCAGCAGTTTCGACAGGGGGGCCAAAAACATTCAGTACTTC.

The chain couples TRBV2 to TRBJ1-5; D unclear. V shed 7 bases and J shed 4 bases, with 11 bases lying between them. Germline loops: CDR1 SNHLY, CDR2 FYNNEI. This CDR3 spans 13 amino acids. The DNA of the CDR3 is TGTGCCAGCAAATACAGAACGAATCAGCCCCAGCATTTT. Its translation: CASKYRTNQPQHF.

The chain uses TRBV11-3 and TRBJ1-6; the D gene is possibly TRBD1 (5 bases). V lost 5 bases and J 7 bases, leaving 9 bases between the germline ends. Germline CDR1 reads SGHNT; CDR2 reads YENEEA. The CDR3 length is 13 residues. CDR3 loop: CASSRQPNSPLHF. As DNA, the CDR3 is TGTGCCAGCAGCCGACAGCCCAATTCACCCCTCCACTTT.

This sequence joins TRBV20-1 and TRBJ1-5, with TRBD1 matching over 9 bases. Germline lookup yields CDR1 DFQATT and CDR2 SNEGSKA (reference sequence). V was pared by 3 bases and J by 2 bases, with 11 bases of the junction left unmatched. The CDR3 extends over 17 amino acids. The CDR3 protein is CSASVPGTGTGNQPQHF. The CDR3, as DNA: TGCAGTGCTAGTGTTCCCGGGACAGGGACAGGCAATCAGCCCCAGCATTTT.

This clone was seen a handful of times. The chain couples TRBV7-2 to TRBJ1-6; 11 nucleotides agree with TRBD1. Per germline, CDR1 SGHTA and CDR2 FQGNSA. V shed 6 bases, J shed 9 bases, and the junction held 7 bases outside the gene matches. The CDR3 has 15 amino acids. The CDR3 DNA is TGTGCCAGCAGTAGGACAGGGGGCTTTCTTTCACCCCTCCACTTT. It codes for CASSRTGGFLSPLHF.

The genes are TRBV24-1 and TRBJ2-3; the match to TRBD2 covers 9 bases. V gave up 7 bases and J gave up 5 bases; unmatched junction bases: 6. Germline CDR1 and CDR2: KGHDR and SFDVKD. This CDR3 has 14 residues. Here the CDR3 DNA reads TGTGCCACCAGCCGCGGGGGGGCCGGAGATACGCAGTATTTT. Protein: CATSRGGAGDTQYF.

This chain uses TRBV3-1 (or the pseudogene TRBV3-2) with TRBJ1-1; D is possibly TRBD1 (5 bases). Per germline, CDR1 LGHDT and CDR2 YNNKEL (reference sequence). Trimming shortened V by 5 bases and J by 5 bases, and 15 bases separated the two germline ends. This CDR3 has 14 residues. The CDR3 protein is CASSSRGGETEAFF. As DNA, the CDR3 is TGTGCCAGCAGCTCCCGGGGAGGGGAGACTGAAGCTTTCTTT.

The chain recombines TRBV5-5 with TRBJ1-5, with D unclear. The CDR3 is made up of 17 amino acids. The V gene's germline CDR1 is SGHKS and CDR2 YYEKEE (reference sequence). The ends were cut back, 2 bases at V and 0 bases at J, with 15 bases in the middle. CDR3 sequence: CASSLEIARSSNQPQHF. CDR3 nucleotides: TGTGCCAGCAGCTTAGAGATTGCGAGGAGTAGCAATCAGCCCCAGCATTTT.

V and J are TRBV28 and TRBJ1-2; no definite D call. V was cut by 4 bases and J by 4 bases, with 13 bases left in between. This CDR3 contains 14 residues. Germline CDR1 is MDHEN and CDR2 is SYDVKM. The CDR3 region has the DNA TGTGCCAGCAGTTCCCCTAAAAGCGGCTATGGCTACACCTTC. Its translation is CASSSPKSGYGYTF.

The chain is built from TRBV27 and TRBJ2-1, with 9 bases that match TRBD2. V lost 1 base and J lost 7; bases outside the gene matches: 5. The CDR3 runs to 15 residues. Germline lookup yields CDR1 MNHEY and CDR2 SMNVEV (reference sequence). CDR3 bases: TGTGCCAGCAGTTTATTAGCGGGAGAGGGAAATGAGCAGTTCTTC. This sequence encodes CASSLLAGEGNEQFF.

The table lists this clone with a few counts. The rearrangement uses TRBV15 and TRBJ1-5, with D hard to call. Germline V gene sequence: CDR1 LNHNV, CDR2 YYDKDF (reference sequence). Trimming removed 0 bases from V and 7 bases from J, with 13 bases in between. The CDR3 runs 15 residues. The CDR3 region is CATSREFLNGQPQHF. CDR3 nucleotides: TGTGCCACCAGCAGAGAGTTCCTCAACGGGCAGCCCCAGCATTTT.

The rearrangement links TRBV4-2 to TRBJ1-6; 7 nucleotides match TRBD1. The V segment lost 0 bases and the J segment 7 bases; nucleotides outside the gene matches: 18. This CDR3 is 20 amino acids long. In germline, CDR1 is LGHNA, CDR2 YNFKEQ. The CDR3 protein is CASSQDPGRGNLAGNSPLHF. CDR3 DNA sequence: TGTGCCAGCAGCCAAGATCCGGGCAGGGGGAATTTGGCTGGAAATTCACCCCTCCACTTT.

The chain couples TRBV11-2 to TRBJ1-3; weak D call: TRBD1 (6 bases). The CDR3 spans 15 residues. Germline-derived CDR1 and CDR2 are SGHAT and FQNNGV. Trimming stripped 7 bases from V and 3 bases from J, with 16 bases between. The CDR3 nucleotides are TGTGCCAGCACGTGGAATGGGGGCGGTGGAAACACCATATATTTT. It yields the protein CASTWNGGGGNTIYF.

The chain uses TRBV5-8 and TRBJ1-2, with D possibly matching TRBD1 (5 bases). V was trimmed by 0 bases and J by 4 bases, leaving 10 bases between them. Looked up from germline, CDR1 is SGHTS and CDR2 is YDEGEE. This CDR3 comprises 14 residues. CDR3 sequence reads: CASSLVGVRYGYTF. The CDR3 DNA follows: TGTGCCAGCAGCTTGGTAGGGGTCCGCTATGGCTACACCTTC.

This clone was seen once. The chain employs TRBV30 and TRBJ1-2, with a weak D call TRBD1 (5 bases). Germline loops: CDR1 GTSNPN, CDR2 SVGIG (reference sequence). The CDR3 has 14 residues. V lost 6 bases, J lost 0 bases, and 14 bases lay in between. CDR3 region: CACTAGVSNYGYTF. The CDR3 bases are TGTGCCTGTACGGCGGGGGTTTCTAACTATGGCTACACCTTC. Using reference TRBV30 and TRBJ1-2 for the parts outside the CDR3, the full variable domain is SQTIHQWPATLVQPVGSPLSLECTVEGTSNPNLYWYRQAAGRGLQLLFYSVGIGQISSEVPQNLSASRPQDRQFILSSKKLLLSDSGFYLCACTAGVSNYGYTFGSGTRLTVV.

This chain joins TRBV11-3 and TRBJ1-5; weak D call: TRBD1 (6 bases). With 6 bases removed from V and 0 bases from J, the gap between germline ends came to 18 bases. CDR1 and CDR2 (germline): SGHNT, YENEEA. The CDR3 spans 17 residues. Here the CDR3 reads CASRRIRGRNSNQPQHF. CDR3 sequence (DNA): TGTGCCAGCAGACGTATCAGGGGCCGTAATAGCAATCAGCCCCAGCATTTT.

The gene calls are TRBV10-2 and TRBJ1-1; no definite D call. The germline V gene has CDR1 WSHSY and CDR2 SAAADI. V was pared by 7 bases and J by 0 bases, with 9 bases between. CDR3 size: 13 residues. The CDR3 sequence is CASNTALNTEAFF. The CDR3 DNA reads as TGCGCCAGCAATACAGCATTGAACACTGAAGCTTTCTTT.

This chain links TRBV27 with TRBJ1-5; D remains ambiguous. V gave up 0 bases and J gave up 3 bases, with 3 bases separating them. CDR1 and CDR2 from the germline V gene are MNHEY and SMNVEV (reference sequence). The CDR3 is made up of 13 amino acids. DNA for the CDR3: TGTGCCAGCAGTTTATCGTACAATCAGCCCCAGCATTTT. Translating gives CASSLSYNQPQHF.

The chain combines TRBV28 with TRBJ1-3; a weak D match, TRBD1 (5 bases). This CDR3 is 14 amino acids long. The germline V gene has CDR1 MDHEN and CDR2 SYDVKM. V lost 6 bases, J lost 4 bases, and 13 bases lay in between. DNA of the CDR3: TGTGCCAGCAGAGAGCGGGGGGACGGAAACACCATATATTTT. Its translation is CASRERGDGNTIYF. Looking up the rest from reference TRBV28 and TRBJ1-3 gives the full variable domain: DVKVTQSSRYLVKRTGEKVFLECVQDMDHENMFWYRQDPGLGLRLIYFSYDVKMKEKGDIPEGYSVSREKKERFSLILESASTNQTSMYLCASRERGDGNTIYFGEGSWLTVV.

The CDR3 spells CASSPGQIQETQYF. The DNA for the CDR3 is TGTGCCAGCAGCCCTGGACAGATCCAAGAGACCCAGTACTTC. The V and J genes are TRBV5-5 and TRBJ2-5; D is perhaps TRBD1 (6 bases). The germline V gene encodes CDR1 SGHKS and CDR2 YYEKEE (reference sequence). Trimming removed 4 bases at V and 1 base at J, with 11 bases between. CDR3 length: 14 residues.

This chain connects TRBV13 to TRBJ1-1, with TRBD1 identical over 7 bases. Losses at the gene ends were 3 bases for V and 4 bases for J; bases not matched to a gene: 2. The CDR3 runs to 13 residues. CDR1 and CDR2 from the germline V gene are PRHDT and FYEKMQ (reference sequence). The CDR3 protein is CASSFPGGTEAFF. CDR3 bases: TGTGCCAGCAGCTTCCCAGGGGGCACTGAAGCTTTCTTT.

The V gene is TRBV7-3, the J gene TRBJ1-2; 7 nucleotides align to TRBD1. Germline lookup yields CDR1 SGHTA and CDR2 FQGTGA. Unmatched junction bases numbered 7, after V lost 4 bases and J lost 2 bases. The CDR3 totals 15 residues. CDR3 bases: TGTGCCAGCAGCTCCGGGATACAGGGGAACTATGGCTACACCTTC. Translation gives CASSSGIQGNYGYTF. Drawing the rest from reference TRBV7-3 and TRBJ1-2, the complete variable domain is GAGVSQTPSNKVTEKGKYVELRCDPISGHTALYWYRQSLGQGPEFLIYFQGTGAADDSGLPNDRFFAVRPEGSVSTLKIQRTERGDSAVYLCASSSGIQGNYGYTFGSGTRLTVV.

This sequence joins TRBV18 and TRBJ2-1; tentative D call: TRBD1 (6 bases). The germline V and J ends were trimmed by 3 bases and 1 base, with 10 bases remaining between them. CDR3 length: 15 amino acids. Germline V lookup: CDR1 KGHSH, CDR2 LQKENI. The CDR3 protein is CASSPSRGSYNEQFF. For the CDR3, the DNA is TGTGCCAGCTCACCGAGCAGGGGTTCCTACAATGAGCAGTTCTTC. The full variable domain, with the rest looked up from reference TRBV18 and TRBJ2-1, is NAGVMQNPRHLVRRRGQEARLRCSPMKGHSHVYWYRQLPEEGLKFMVYLQKENIIDESGMPKERFSAEFPKEGPSILRIQQVVRGDSAAYFCASSPSRGSYNEQFFGPGTRLTVL.

This clone has a single count. This chain links TRBV19 with TRBJ2-2; 7 bases map to TRBD1. This CDR3 region has 15 residues. Per the germline V gene, CDR1 is LNHDA and CDR2 is SQIVND (reference sequence). Germline trimming cut 6 bases from V and 5 bases from J; bases unmatched to any gene: 9. The CDR3 DNA sequence: TGTGCCAGTAGCAACATCTACAGGGGTACCGGGGAGCTGTTTTTT. Protein product: CASSNIYRGTGELFF.

The genes are TRBV2 and TRBJ2-7, with D possibly being TRBD1 (5 bases). CDR3 length equals 13 residues. Germline V gene sequence: CDR1 SNHLY, CDR2 FYNNEI. With 0 bases removed from V and 6 bases from J, the gap between germline ends came to 9 bases. CDR3 sequence (DNA): TGTGCCAGCAGTGAAGCCCCAAGGGGCGAGCAGTACTTC. Residues: CASSEAPRGEQYF.